This TCR beta chain originates from a study of cytomegalovirus exposure and HLA in healthy donors. On the study more broadly: Earlier work reported 90 million to 120 million unique TCR beta sequences from 180 million or so T cells. The Caucasian-associated ancestry cluster held roughly 78% of around 380 genotyped donors.

Germline loops: CDR1 LGHNA, CDR2 YSLEER. The germline V and J ends were trimmed by 3 bases and 1 base, with 8 bases remaining between them. The CDR3 runs to 14 residues. As regards this clone: Its antigen is not known.

The donors comprised healthy bone marrow donors. Study-wide points: Later analysis identified several of the most significant clusters that appeared linked to common viral pathogens.

PCR used 60 Vbeta primers and 13 Jbeta primers. The assay was immunoSEQ multiplex PCR, and TCRdb's table has in-frame clones only and misses some. Found here are approximately 110,000 clones, 73% of them singletons; the top ten hold over 7.5%. J is TRBJ2-3 and V is TRBV4-3; maybe TRBD1 (5 bases). Sequencing used PBMCs. The TCR was taken from a middle-aged man in good health and CMV-seronegative. This CDR3 is CASSHGHGTDTQYF. The CDR3 nucleotides read TGCGCCAGCAGCCATGGACATGGCACAGATACGCAGTATTTT.